This T cell receptor beta chain was documented in a study of control samples from healthy donors and cancer patients. V trimming: 6 bases; J trimming: 1 base; junction bases outside the gene matches: 2. The length of the CDR3 is 15 residues. Germline CDR1 is KGHDR and CDR2 is SFDVKD. Data came from immunoSEQ multiplex PCR; TCRdb stores just in-frame clones and leaves some out. This sample has some 190,000 clones, with roughly nine tenths found just once. The gene calls are TRBV24-1 and TRBJ2-2; 9 bases match TRBD1. The specimen was blood. This TCR was recovered from a young man in good health. The CDR3 DNA follows: TGTGCCACCAGTTGGGGACAGGGGAACACCGGGGAGCTGTTTTTT. Its translation: CATSWGQGNTGELFF.